The 21 T cell receptor beta chains in this list originate from one sample, sequenced in a study of T cell clonotyping in hematopoietic cell transplantation. Libraries were prepared by immunoSEQ multiplex PCR; TCRdb keeps only in-frame clonotypes and omits some of them. The sample consists of some 49,000 clones, 86% of them appearing once. Time point specified: recipient sample about 28 days before transplant, after cytoreduction. The sequencing here drew on peripheral blood mononuclear cells, taken before stem cell transplant. The receptors were sampled from a man aged 60 to 69 with biphenotypic leukemia. Some clones in this sample may be carry-over from other donors' samples.

The chain has TRBV28 and TRBJ2-1, with TRBD2 identical over 9 bases. Trimming at V came to 5 bases and at J to 2 bases, leaving 10 bases not matched to a gene. This CDR3 comprises 17 residues. CDR1 is MDHEN and CDR2 is SYDVKM in the germline V gene. CDR3: CASSPRTSAEAYNEQFF. Written as DNA, the CDR3 is TGTGCCAGCAGTCCCCGGACTAGCGCGGAGGCCTACAATGAGCAGTTCTTC. Complete variable domain (other parts from reference TRBV28 and TRBJ2-1): DVKVTQSSRYLVKRTGEKVFLECVQDMDHENMFWYRQDPGLGLRLIYFSYDVKMKEKGDIPEGYSVSREKKERFSLILESASTNQTSMYLCASSPRTSAEAYNEQFFGPGTRLTVL.

The chain is built from TRBV28 and TRBJ1-2; TRBD1 matches 10 bases. CDR1 is MDHEN, CDR2 SYDVKM, per germline. CDR3 length equals 14 residues. V dropped 6 bases and J dropped 5; count of bases not matched to a gene: 6. This CDR3 is CASRRQGAGYGYTF. The CDR3 coding sequence is TGTGCCAGCAGGAGACAGGGGGCAGGTTATGGCTACACCTTC.

This clone was detected a few times. The chain links TRBV30 to TRBJ1-1; D ambiguous. Germline-derived CDR1 and CDR2 are GTSNPN and SVGIG (reference sequence). The length of the CDR3 is 12 residues. V lost 7 bases to trimming and J lost 4 bases, with 13 bases between them. The CDR3 here is CALSAVGTEAFF. The CDR3 nucleotides are TGTGCCTTATCAGCCGTGGGCACTGAAGCTTTCTTT. Drawing the rest from reference TRBV30 and TRBJ1-1, the complete variable domain is SQTIHQWPATLVQPVGSPLSLECTVEGTSNPNLYWYRQAAGRGLQLLFYSVGIGQISSEVPQNLSASRPQDRQFILSSKKLLLSDSGFYLCALSAVGTEAFFGQGTRLTVV.

The chain recombines TRBV7-8 with TRBJ1-4; D call uncertain. Deletions cut 5 bases from V and 0 bases from J, with 13 bases between. In germline, CDR1 is SGHVS, CDR2 FQNEAQ. CDR3 size: 16 residues. This chain's CDR3 is CASSGADFATNEKLFF. The CDR3 region has the DNA TGTGCCAGCAGCGGCGCCGACTTTGCAACTAATGAAAAACTGTTTTTT.

This clone has a handful of counts. CDR3 protein: CASSLAGQAGGEQYF. In nucleotides, the CDR3 is TGTGCCAGCAGCTTAGCGGGTCAGGCCGGAGGCGAGCAGTACTTC. The chain recombines TRBV7-2 with TRBJ2-7, with a possible D match to TRBD2 (5 bases). Germline V CDR1 and CDR2: SGHTA, FQGNSA. Trimming pared 0 bases from V and 6 bases from J, leaving 15 bases between. This CDR3 is built from 15 residues.

The chain combines TRBV2 with TRBJ2-5; D is possibly TRBD1 (6 bases). Trimming removed 5 bases from V and 0 bases from J, with 7 bases in between. The CDR3 loop spans 13 amino acids. Germline assignment: CDR1 SNHLY and CDR2 FYNNEI. The DNA of the CDR3 is TGTGCCAGCAGTTACAGGGACCAAGAGACCCAGTACTTC. The encoded protein is CASSYRDQETQYF.

The V call is TRBV4-1, the J call TRBJ1-6, with unresolved D. V lost 4 bases, J lost 7 bases, and 17 bases lay in between. The germline CDR1 and CDR2 sequences are MGHRA and YSYEKL. The CDR3 spans 16 residues. CDR3 sequence (DNA): TGCGCCAGCAGCCTCCCCTTAAGGACGGAAAATTCACCCCTCCACTTT. It encodes CASSLPLRTENSPLHF.

This clone is a singleton in its sample. The chain employs TRBV7-2 and TRBJ1-5; D is ambiguous. Germline values: CDR1 SGHTA, CDR2 FQGNSA. V gave up 3 bases and J gave up 3 bases, with 9 bases separating them. This CDR3 comprises 14 residues. The CDR3 here is CASSFGNINQPQHF. CDR3 in DNA: TGTGCCAGCAGCTTTGGAAATATCAATCAGCCCCAGCATTTT.

This clone was detected only a few times. The chain joins TRBV9 to TRBJ2-7; TRBD2 agrees at 8 bases. Trimming took 1 base from V and 4 from J; bases not matched to a gene: 4. CDR3 length: 14 amino acids. Per germline, CDR1 SGDLS and CDR2 YYNGEE. The chain's CDR3 is CASSVHPGGYEQYF. In DNA, the CDR3 is TGTGCCAGCAGCGTACATCCGGGAGGGTACGAGCAGTACTTC.

The V gene is TRBV30, the J gene TRBJ1-2; D gene ambiguous. The ends were cut back, 4 bases at V and 3 bases at J, with 9 bases in the middle. Germline assignment: CDR1 GTSNPN and CDR2 SVGIG (reference sequence). The CDR3 is 12 residues long. CDR3 protein: CAWNDRDYGYTF. Written as DNA, the CDR3 is TGTGCCTGGAACGACCGAGACTATGGCTACACCTTC.

The chain has TRBV30 and TRBJ1-2, with 8 nucleotides matching TRBD1. This CDR3 region has 13 residues. Germline CDR1 is GTSNPN and CDR2 is SVGIG (reference sequence). V was pared by 5 bases and J by 7 bases, with 9 bases of the junction left unmatched. In DNA form, the CDR3 reads TGTGCCTGGCAGACAGGGGCCAGCTTTGGCTACACCTTC. Translation: CAWQTGASFGYTF. Together with reference TRBV30 and TRBJ1-2, the CDR3 gives the full variable domain: SQTIHQWPATLVQPVGSPLSLECTVEGTSNPNLYWYRQAAGRGLQLLFYSVGIGQISSEVPQNLSASRPQDRQFILSSKKLLLSDSGFYLCAWQTGASFGYTFGSGTRLTVV.

The J gene is TRBJ2-4, the V gene TRBV29-1; no clear D gene. CDR3 length: 13 residues. Germline-derived CDR1 and CDR2 are SQVTM and ANQGSEA. V was pared by 5 bases and J by 0 bases, with 8 bases between. CDR3 protein: CSVPSEAKNIQYF. In DNA, the CDR3 is TGCAGCGTTCCATCAGAAGCCAAAAACATTCAGTACTTC.

This sequence joins TRBV28 and TRBJ2-7; D remains unclear. The germline V and J ends were trimmed by 5 bases and 4 bases, with 18 bases remaining between them. CDR3 length: 15 amino acids. Germline CDR1 reads MDHEN; CDR2 reads SYDVKM. CDR3 sequence: CASSAPKINVYEQYF. The CDR3 nucleotides are TGTGCCAGCAGTGCCCCTAAAATAAACGTATACGAGCAGTACTTC.

The V and J genes are TRBV5-1 and TRBJ1-2; 9 bases agree with TRBD1. CDR1 is SGHRS, CDR2 YFSETQ, per germline. The V segment lost 0 bases and the J segment 10 bases; nucleotides outside the gene matches: 7. This CDR3 has 14 residues. The DNA for the CDR3 is TGCGCCAGCAGCTTGGACAGGGGGCTAGAGGACTACACCTTC. It yields the protein CASSLDRGLEDYTF.

The rearrangement joins TRBV25-1 to TRBJ2-5; D assignment may be TRBD1 or TRBD2 (6 bases each). Per the germline V gene, CDR1 is MGHDK and CDR2 is SYGVNS. There are 16 residues in the CDR3. V gave up 3 bases and J gave up 5 bases, with 19 bases separating them. DNA for the CDR3: TGTGCCAGCAGTGACCGGACGGGGGCAGTGGGGGAGACCCAGTACTTC. Translation gives CASSDRTGAVGETQYF. The full variable domain, in which reference TRBV25-1 and TRBJ2-5 provide the parts outside the CDR3, is EADIYQTPRYLVIGTGKKITLECSQTMGHDKMYWYQQDPGMELHLIHYSYGVNSTEKGDLSSESTVSRIRTEHFPLTLESARPSHTSQYLCASSDRTGAVGETQYFGPGTRLLVL.

The chain uses TRBV13 and TRBJ1-4; possibly TRBD1 for D (5 bases). The CDR3 extends over 15 amino acids. The ends were cut back, 4 bases at V and 10 bases at J, with 19 bases in the middle. Germline-derived CDR1 and CDR2 are PRHDT and FYEKMQ (reference sequence). The CDR3 sequence: CASSSRGVGGAKLFF. As DNA, the CDR3 is TGTGCCAGCAGCTCGCGAGGGGTTGGGGGAGCAAAACTGTTTTTT.

Concerning this clone itself: Compared with germline, one end of the junction differs, possibly owing to a read error. This chain connects TRBV29-1 to TRBJ2-7; weak D call: TRBD1 (6 bases). Germline values: CDR1 SQVTM, CDR2 ANQGSEA. This CDR3 has 10 amino acids. The CDR3 protein is CSVGTAPILF. Here the CDR3 DNA reads TGCAGCGTTGGGACAGCCCCGATCCTCTTC.

This clone was detected only once. V and J are TRBV10-3 and TRBJ1-1, with no clear D. This CDR3 is built from 12 residues. Germline V gene lookup returns CDR1 ENHRY and CDR2 SYGVKD. The V gene lost 8 bases and the J gene lost 0 bases, with 7 bases spanning the gap. The chain's CDR3 is CAIGNLNTEAFF. The CDR3, as DNA: TGTGCCATCGGAAATTTGAACACTGAAGCTTTCTTT.

The gene calls are TRBV28 and TRBJ1-2; D gene unclear. There are 13 residues in the CDR3. Per the germline V gene, CDR1 is MDHEN and CDR2 is SYDVKM. Trimming took 6 bases from V and 6 from J, leaving 14 bases between them. CDR3 loop: CASRGVMENGYTF. CDR3 DNA: TGTGCCAGCAGAGGAGTGATGGAAAATGGCTACACCTTC.

The V and J genes are TRBV10-3 and TRBJ2-7, with D hard to call. The CDR3 loop spans 11 amino acids. Germline CDR1 reads ENHRY; CDR2 reads SYGVKD. V lost 9 bases and J 5 bases, leaving 11 bases between the germline ends. The CDR3 nucleotides are TGTGCCATTAGTCCAGGCGACGAGCAGTACTTC. Protein: CAISPGDEQYF.

The gene calls are TRBV28 and TRBJ1-1; the D is unclear. The CDR3 loop spans 14 amino acids. Trimming took off 3 bases at V and 4 bases at J, with 12 bases between the two ends. CDR1 MDHEN and CDR2 SYDVKM come from the germline V gene. The CDR3 protein is CASSFRTMSTEAFF. CDR3 bases: TGTGCCAGCAGTTTTAGGACCATGAGCACTGAAGCTTTCTTT.